Following are 11 T cell receptor beta chains from one sample sequenced in a study of blood T cells in healthy people across ages. For the second PCR, which ran for about 6 to 12 cycles, a sample-barcoded 5' primer and a J-beta primer mix were used. Each CDR3 protein is one row after TCRdb ran MiXCR on the 5' RACE reads. The table includes hundreds of thousands of distinct CDR3 sequences, approximately 48% detected once. The sample taken for sequencing was blood. The receptors here all came from a man between 60 and 75 years old in good health.

This clonotype appeared a few times. V is TRBV20-1 and J is TRBJ1-5; D call uncertain. This CDR3 has 16 residues. CDR1 and CDR2 from the germline V gene are DFQATT and SNEGSKA (reference sequence). Trimming took off 0 bases at V and 6 bases at J, with 18 bases between the two ends. This CDR3 reads CSARDWVSGGLQPQHF. Here the CDR3 DNA reads TGCAGTGCTAGAGATTGGGTCTCTGGCGGGCTTCAGCCCCAGCATTTT.

In this sample, this clonotype turned up a few times. The chain employs TRBV6-2 or TRBV6-3 and TRBJ2-7, with TRBD1 matching 8 bases. Unmatched junction bases numbered 5, after V lost 0 bases and J lost 4 bases. CDR1 is MNHEY, CDR2 SVGEGT, per germline. CDR3 size: 15 residues. The CDR3 DNA sequence: TGTGCCAGCAGTTACTCCGGGACAGGCCTATACGAGCAGTACTTC. It translates to CASSYSGTGLYEQYF.

This rearrangement joins TRBV6-1 to TRBJ2-2; D might be TRBD2 (5 bases). Germline-derived CDR1 and CDR2 are MNHNS and SASEGT. V gave up 0 bases and J gave up 7 bases, with 12 bases separating them. This CDR3 has 15 residues. CDR3 residues: CASSEAQPGIGELFF. The CDR3 DNA reads as TGTGCCAGCAGTGAAGCGCAACCGGGGATCGGGGAGCTGTTTTTT.

The chain uses TRBV12-3 or TRBV12-4 and TRBJ1-4, with 8 positions matching TRBD1. The CDR3 extends over 16 amino acids. With V trimmed by 5 bases and J by 7 bases, 12 bases remained unmatched. The CDR3 DNA follows: TGTGCCAGCAGTCCAGACCAGGGGGCCCCTCTTGAAAAACTGTTTTTT. Encoded protein: CASSPDQGAPLEKLFF.

The chain uses TRBV13 and TRBJ2-3, with TRBD2 identical over 11 bases. The germline CDR1 and CDR2 sequences are PRHDT and FYEKMQ (reference sequence). With 3 bases clipped from V and 5 bases from J, the junction kept 4 bases outside the gene matches. This CDR3 comprises 15 residues. CDR3 coding DNA: TGTGCCAGCAGCTTCACTAGCGGGGGACAAGATACGCAGTATTTT. Translated, it gives CASSFTSGGQDTQYF. The entire variable domain, with the rest obtained from reference TRBV13 and TRBJ2-3, is as follows: AAGVIQSPRHLIKEKRETATLKCYPIPRHDTVYWYQQGPGQDPQFLISFYEKMQSDKGSIPDRFSAQQFSDYHSELNMSSLELGDSALYFCASSFTSGGQDTQYFGPGTRLTVL.

This sequence joins TRBV5-1 and TRBJ2-5; perhaps TRBD1 as D (5 bases). CDR1 and CDR2 (germline): SGHRS, YFSETQ. This CDR3 is built from 16 residues. Trimming took 0 bases from V and 1 from J, leaving 13 bases between them. Written as DNA, the CDR3 is TGCGCCAGCAGCTTGGTGGATAGGGGCGGCCAAGAGACCCAGTACTTC. This gives the protein CASSLVDRGGQETQYF. Variable domain in full (rest from reference TRBV5-1 and TRBJ2-5): KAGVTQTPRYLIKTRGQQVTLSCSPISGHRSVSWYQQTPGQGLQFLFEYFSETQRNKGNFPGRFSGRQFSNSRSEMNVSTLELGDSALYLCASSLVDRGGQETQYFGPGTRLLVL.

Many counts were recorded for this clonotype. This sequence joins TRBV29-1 and TRBJ2-7; D is unresolved. V lost 6 bases and J lost 2, with 14 bases in between. The germline V gene encodes CDR1 SQVTM and CDR2 ANQGSEA. The CDR3 is 13 residues long. CDR3 coding DNA: TGCAGCGTCGCCGAGGCAGGAACCTACGAGCAGTACTTC. Translation: CSVAEAGTYEQYF.

V usage is TRBV4-3 and J usage is TRBJ1-2; weak D call: TRBD1 (6 bases). This CDR3 comprises 14 residues. With 2 bases removed from V and 1 base from J, the gap between germline ends came to 8 bases. CDR1 LGHNA and CDR2 YSLEER come from the germline V gene. The CDR3 DNA sequence: TGCGCCAGCAGCCAATGGGACAATAACTATGGCTACACCTTC. Translation gives CASSQWDNNYGYTF.

To note about this clonotype: This may stem from a read error, because a much larger clone lies one nucleotide away. The gene calls are TRBV29-1 and TRBJ2-7; tentative D call: TRBD1 (5 bases). The CDR3 consists of 14 residues. Germline values: CDR1 SQVTM, CDR2 ANQGSEA. V lost 5 bases and J lost 1, with 15 bases in between. CDR3 in DNA: TGCAGCGTTACTGGGGCAGACAATTCCTACGAGCAGTACTTC. It encodes CSVTGADNSYEQYF.

This clonotype occurred a few times. The chain joins TRBV4-3 to TRBJ1-1, with TRBD1 identical over 8 bases. The V and J ends lost 1 base and 5 bases, in that order; junction bases with no gene match: 9. In germline, CDR1 is LGHNA, CDR2 YSLEER. This CDR3 has 16 residues. The CDR3 loop reads CASSQGTGSEGTEAFF. For the CDR3, the DNA is TGCGCCAGCAGCCAAGGGACAGGGAGTGAGGGAACTGAAGCTTTCTTT.

V usage is TRBV25-1 and J usage is TRBJ1-6; the D is unclear. The CDR3 has 13 residues. Trimming pared 6 bases from V and 5 bases from J, leaving 8 bases between. CDR1 is MGHDK and CDR2 is SYGVNS in the germline V gene. The CDR3 sequence: CASRIRDNSPLHF. CDR3 bases: TGTGCCAGCAGGATCCGAGATAATTCACCCCTCCACTTT.